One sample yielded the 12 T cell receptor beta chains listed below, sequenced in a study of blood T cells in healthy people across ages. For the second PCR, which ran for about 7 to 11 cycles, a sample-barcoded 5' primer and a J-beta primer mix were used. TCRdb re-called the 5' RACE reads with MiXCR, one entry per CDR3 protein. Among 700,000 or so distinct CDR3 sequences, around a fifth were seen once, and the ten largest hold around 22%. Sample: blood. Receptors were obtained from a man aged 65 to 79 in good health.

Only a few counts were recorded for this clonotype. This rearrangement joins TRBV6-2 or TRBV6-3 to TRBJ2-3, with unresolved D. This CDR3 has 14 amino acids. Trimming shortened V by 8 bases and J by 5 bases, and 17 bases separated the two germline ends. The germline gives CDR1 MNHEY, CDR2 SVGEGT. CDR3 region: CASRRPGLEDTQYF. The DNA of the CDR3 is TGTGCCAGCCGACGACCGGGTTTGGAAGATACGCAGTATTTT.

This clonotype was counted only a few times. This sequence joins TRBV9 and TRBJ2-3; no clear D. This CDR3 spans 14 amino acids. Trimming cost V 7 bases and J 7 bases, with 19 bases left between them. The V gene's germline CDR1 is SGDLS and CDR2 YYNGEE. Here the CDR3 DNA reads TGTGCCAGCCTTATACCAGAGCCTATGAATACGCAGTATTTT. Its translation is CASLIPEPMNTQYF.

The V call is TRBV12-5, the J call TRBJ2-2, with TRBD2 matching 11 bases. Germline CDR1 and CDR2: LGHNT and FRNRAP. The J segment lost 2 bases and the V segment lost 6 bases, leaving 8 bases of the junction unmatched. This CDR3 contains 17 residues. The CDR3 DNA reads TGTGCTAGTGGCTCTCGACTAGCGGGACTTAACACCGGGGAGCTGTTTTTT. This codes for CASGSRLAGLNTGELFF.

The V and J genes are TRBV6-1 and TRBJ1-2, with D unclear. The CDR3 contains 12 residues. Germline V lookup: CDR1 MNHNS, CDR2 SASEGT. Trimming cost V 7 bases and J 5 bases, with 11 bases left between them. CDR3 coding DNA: TGTGCCAGCACCCCTCTTGGTTATGGCTACACCTTC. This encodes CASTPLGYGYTF.

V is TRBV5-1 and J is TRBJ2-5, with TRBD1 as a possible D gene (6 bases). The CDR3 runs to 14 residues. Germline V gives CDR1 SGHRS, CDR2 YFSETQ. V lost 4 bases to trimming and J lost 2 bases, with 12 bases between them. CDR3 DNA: TGCGCCAGCAGCGTCGTGGGGGCACAAGAGACCCAGTACTTC. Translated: CASSVVGAQETQYF.

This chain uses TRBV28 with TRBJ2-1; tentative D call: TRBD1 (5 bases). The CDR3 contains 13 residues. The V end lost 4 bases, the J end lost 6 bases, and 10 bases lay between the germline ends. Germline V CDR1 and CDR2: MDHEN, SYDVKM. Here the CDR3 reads CASSSDRPNEQFF. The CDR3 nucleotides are TGTGCCAGCAGTTCCGACAGACCCAATGAGCAGTTCTTC.

CDR3 loop: CASSQDLDEQFF. DNA for the CDR3: TGCGCCAGCAGCCAAGATCTGGATGAGCAGTTCTTC. V is TRBV4-1 and J is TRBJ2-1; D unresolved. The CDR3 consists of 12 residues. Trimming removed 0 bases from V and 8 bases from J, with 5 bases in between. Germline lookup yields CDR1 MGHRA and CDR2 YSYEKL.

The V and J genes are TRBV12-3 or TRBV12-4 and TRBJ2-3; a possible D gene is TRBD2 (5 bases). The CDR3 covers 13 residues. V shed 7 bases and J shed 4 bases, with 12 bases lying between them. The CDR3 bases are TGTGCCAGCAATTGGGAGCCCGCAGATACGCAGTATTTT. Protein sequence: CASNWEPADTQYF.

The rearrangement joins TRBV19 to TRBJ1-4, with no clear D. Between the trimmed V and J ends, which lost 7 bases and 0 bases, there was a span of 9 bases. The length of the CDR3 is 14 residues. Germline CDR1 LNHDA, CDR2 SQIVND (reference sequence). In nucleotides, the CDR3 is TGTGCCAGTAAAGTCACAGCAACTAATGAAAAACTGTTTTTT. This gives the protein CASKVTATNEKLFF.

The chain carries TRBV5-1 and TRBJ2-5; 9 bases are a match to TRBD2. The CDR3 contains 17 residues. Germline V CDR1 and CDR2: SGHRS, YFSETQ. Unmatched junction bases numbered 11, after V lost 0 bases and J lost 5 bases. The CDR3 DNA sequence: TGCGCCAGCAGCTTGGAGTATAGCGGGAGAGGAAGGGAGACCCAGTACTTC. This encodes CASSLEYSGRGRETQYF.

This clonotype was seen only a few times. The CDR3 coding sequence is TGCGCCAGCAGCCAGGGCGGCGGGGAGCTGTTTTTT. Encoded protein: CASSQGGGELFF. The chain links TRBV5-1 to TRBJ2-2, with D possibly matching TRBD1 (5 bases). Between the trimmed V and J ends, which lost 4 bases and 7 bases, there was a span of 8 bases. CDR1 SGHRS and CDR2 YFSETQ come from the germline V gene. CDR3 length equals 12 residues.

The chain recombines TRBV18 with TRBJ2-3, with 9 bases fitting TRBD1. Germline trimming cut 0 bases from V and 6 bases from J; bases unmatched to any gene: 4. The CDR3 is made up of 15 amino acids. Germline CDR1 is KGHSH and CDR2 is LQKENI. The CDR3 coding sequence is TGTGCCAGCTCACCACCGGGACAGGGTCGGGATACGCAGTATTTT. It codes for CASSPPGQGRDTQYF.